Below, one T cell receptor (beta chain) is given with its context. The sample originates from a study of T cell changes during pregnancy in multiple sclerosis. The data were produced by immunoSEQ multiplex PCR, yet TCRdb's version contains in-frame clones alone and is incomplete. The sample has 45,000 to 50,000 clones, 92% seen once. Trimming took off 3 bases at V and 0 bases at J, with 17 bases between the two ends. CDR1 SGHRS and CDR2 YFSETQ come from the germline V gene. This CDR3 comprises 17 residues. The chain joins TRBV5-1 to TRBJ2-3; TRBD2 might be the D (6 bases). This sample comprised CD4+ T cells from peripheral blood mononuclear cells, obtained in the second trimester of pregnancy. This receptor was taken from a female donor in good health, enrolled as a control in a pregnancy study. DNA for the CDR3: TGCGCCAGCAGCTCCCAGTTGGGGGGTCTTAGCACAGATACGCAGTATTTT. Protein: CASSSQLGGLSTDTQYF.